These 19 T cell receptor beta chains came from one sample sequenced in a study of shared clonotypes between healthy human individuals. The method was immunoSEQ multiplex PCR; TCRdb's version includes in-frame clones alone and lacks a portion of them. The data hold 2,100,000 or so clones, with nearly 97% observed a single time. Sequenced input: naive CD4+ T cells sorted from blood. Subset noted: CD45RA+ positively selected. Source of these receptors: a man aged 18 to 29 in good health.

Concerning this clone itself: The sample contains more than one DNA sequence encoding this CDR3. This chain connects TRBV5-1 to TRBJ2-3, with 7 bases aligning to TRBD1. With 1 base clipped from V and 3 bases from J, the junction kept 2 bases outside the gene matches. The CDR3 is 14 amino acids. Germline values: CDR1 SGHRS, CDR2 YFSETQ. The CDR3 coding sequence is TGCGCCAGCAGCTTGACAGGGGTGACAGATACGCAGTATTTT. Translation gives CASSLTGVTDTQYF.

The gene calls are TRBV9 and TRBJ2-7, with 10 bases aligning to TRBD1. Germline trimming cut 1 base from V and 2 bases from J; bases unmatched to any gene: 12. Germline assignment: CDR1 SGDLS and CDR2 YYNGEE. The CDR3 is 18 residues long. CDR3 bases: TGTGCCAGCAGCGTATGGGTGGGGGACAGGGGTTATCCCTACGAGCAGTACTTC. Amino acid sequence: CASSVWVGDRGYPYEQYF.

The V gene is TRBV2, the J gene TRBJ1-5, with 7 bases identical to TRBD1. The V gene end was trimmed by 4 bases and the J gene end by 4 bases; junction bases not matched to a gene: 16. CDR1 and CDR2 (germline): SNHLY, FYNNEI. The CDR3 extends over 18 amino acids. CDR3 sequence (DNA): TGTGCCAGCAGTGCGACAGGGTTGAGGCGGAAAATTAATCAGCCCCAGCATTTT. Its protein is CASSATGLRRKINQPQHF.

This chain links TRBV2 with TRBJ2-6, with D maybe TRBD1 (6 bases). Trimming left V 5 bases short and J 2 bases short, with 13 bases between. Germline V gives CDR1 SNHLY, CDR2 FYNNEI. This CDR3 comprises 16 residues. CDR3 residues: CASSKIGGTGANVLTF. The DNA for the CDR3 is TGTGCCAGCAGTAAGATAGGGGGTACTGGGGCCAACGTCCTGACTTTC. The variable domain in full, with the rest retrieved from reference TRBV2 and TRBJ2-6, is EPEVTQTPSHQVTQMGQEVILRCVPISNHLYFYWYRQILGQKVEFLVSFYNNEISEKSEIFDDQFSVERPDGSNFTLKIRSTKLEDSAMYFCASSKIGGTGANVLTFGAGSRLTVL.

V and J are TRBV7-9 and TRBJ1-1; no clear D. Germline CDR1 is SEHNR and CDR2 is FQNEAQ (reference sequence). The CDR3 spans 13 residues. The germline V and J ends were trimmed by 2 bases and 6 bases, with 10 bases remaining between them. CDR3 nucleotide sequence: TGTGCCAGCAGCTTACCCGGTTTGGCTGAAGCTTTCTTT. This sequence encodes CASSLPGLAEAFF. Complete variable domain (other parts from reference TRBV7-9 and TRBJ1-1): DTGVSQNPRHKITKRGQNVTFRCDPISEHNRLYWYRQTLGQGPEFLTYFQNEAQLEKSRLLSDRFSAERPKGSFSTLEIQRTEQGDSAMYLCASSLPGLAEAFFGQGTRLTVV.

The rearrangement joins TRBV2 to TRBJ1-6, with a weak D call TRBD1 (5 bases). The CDR3 sequence is 16 residues long. Between the trimmed V and J ends, which lost 2 bases and 11 bases, there was a span of 19 bases. Germline loops: CDR1 SNHLY, CDR2 FYNNEI. CDR3 DNA: TGTGCCAGCAGTGAAAGGCAGGGAGGGTTTGGGACACCCCTCCACTTT. It yields the protein CASSERQGGFGTPLHF. Looking up the rest from reference TRBV2 and TRBJ1-6 gives the full variable domain: EPEVTQTPSHQVTQMGQEVILRCVPISNHLYFYWYRQILGQKVEFLVSFYNNEISEKSEIFDDQFSVERPDGSNFTLKIRSTKLEDSAMYFCASSERQGGFGTPLHFGNGTRLTVT.

This clone was found once. The J gene is TRBJ2-3, the V gene TRBV2, with D possibly TRBD1 on 5 matching bases. With 6 bases removed from V and 0 bases from J, the gap between germline ends came to 13 bases. Germline V gene lookup returns CDR1 SNHLY and CDR2 FYNNEI. This CDR3 spans 15 amino acids. CDR3 amino acids: CASRSEQGSTDTQYF. CDR3 bases: TGTGCCAGCAGGTCCGAGCAGGGCAGCACAGATACGCAGTATTTT.

This rearrangement joins TRBV7-9 to TRBJ2-3; TRBD1 aligns across 8 bases. The V segment lost 0 bases and the J segment 3 bases; nucleotides outside the gene matches: 5. The CDR3 is 16 amino acids. Germline lookup yields CDR1 SEHNR and CDR2 FQNEAQ (reference sequence). The CDR3 bases are TGTGCCAGCAGCTTAGCAGACAGGGGTTTGACAGATACGCAGTATTTT. Protein: CASSLADRGLTDTQYF.

Details on this clone: Other DNA sequences of this sample code for an identical CDR3. The rearrangement links TRBV9 to TRBJ2-7, with TRBD2 matching 7 bases. Germline V gene sequence: CDR1 SGDLS, CDR2 YYNGEE. Losses at the gene ends were 0 bases for V and 2 bases for J; bases not matched to a gene: 5. The CDR3 loop spans 15 amino acids. The CDR3 sequence: CASSVGASGTYEQYF. The CDR3 DNA sequence: TGTGCCAGCAGCGTAGGAGCTAGCGGAACCTACGAGCAGTACTTC.

This rearrangement joins TRBV6-6 to TRBJ2-7; D gene ambiguous. Trimming took off 0 bases at V and 2 bases at J, with 11 bases between the two ends. The CDR3 length is 15 residues. Germline-derived CDR1 and CDR2 are MNHNY and SVGAGI (reference sequence). The CDR3 sequence: CASSYSGKAPYEQYF. For the CDR3, the DNA is TGTGCCAGCAGTTACTCCGGCAAGGCCCCCTACGAGCAGTACTTC.

The rearrangement links TRBV11-2 to TRBJ1-1; D call uncertain. Trimming removed 1 base from V and 3 bases from J, with 9 bases in between. This CDR3 is 14 amino acids long. Germline lookup yields CDR1 SGHAT and CDR2 FQNNGV. DNA of the CDR3: TGTGCCAGCAGCTTAGGGGTGTTGCACACTGAAGCTTTCTTT. Translated: CASSLGVLHTEAFF.

A note on this clone: Within the sample, other DNA sequences also encode this same CDR3. This sequence joins TRBV5-6 and TRBJ2-7, with D hard to call. CDR1 is SGHDT and CDR2 is YYEEEE in the germline V gene. Trimming cost V 0 bases and J 4 bases, with 5 bases left between them. The CDR3 has 12 residues. CDR3 residues: CASSLGVYEQYF. CDR3 bases: TGTGCCAGCAGCTTGGGGGTGTACGAGCAGTACTTC.

The chain joins TRBV27 to TRBJ1-5; unclear D gene. Trimming stripped 7 bases from V and 5 bases from J, with 6 bases between. From germline, CDR1 is MNHEY and CDR2 SMNVEV (reference sequence). The CDR3 contains 11 residues. CDR3 nucleotides: TGTGCCAGCACCCCCTATCAGCCCCAGCATTTT. Its protein product is CASTPYQPQHF.

V and J are TRBV5-4 and TRBJ2-1; possibly TRBD1 for D (6 bases). Germline V lookup: CDR1 SGHNT, CDR2 YYREEE (reference sequence). CDR3 size: 16 residues. V lost 1 base and J lost 3, with 14 bases in between. The CDR3: CASSLQGGGLYNEQFF. The CDR3 bases are TGTGCCAGCAGCTTGCAAGGGGGTGGCCTCTACAATGAGCAGTTCTTC.

The rearrangement links TRBV30 to TRBJ2-4; D gene ambiguous. CDR3 length: 12 residues. Germline V gives CDR1 GTSNPN, CDR2 SVGIG (reference sequence). The germline V and J ends were trimmed by 0 bases and 7 bases, with 7 bases remaining between them. The CDR3 bases are TGTGCCTGGAGTGTAGAGCAGAACATTCAGTACTTC. This gives the protein CAWSVEQNIQYF.

V is TRBV6-1 and J is TRBJ2-7; D perhaps matches TRBD1 (6 bases). The V and J ends lost 1 base and 2 bases respectively, with 9 bases between them. There are 14 residues in the CDR3. Germline assignment: CDR1 MNHNS and CDR2 SASEGT. The CDR3: CASSEDRATYEQYF. CDR3 nucleotides: TGTGCCAGCAGTGAAGACAGGGCCACCTACGAGCAGTACTTC.

The genes are TRBV7-9 and TRBJ2-7; the match to TRBD1 covers 11 bases. The trim removed 4 bases at V and 2 bases at J, leaving 7 bases unmatched. The germline V gene encodes CDR1 SEHNR and CDR2 FQNEAQ (reference sequence). The CDR3 consists of 16 residues. The CDR3 spells CASSSGTGGLAYEQYF. The DNA of the CDR3 is TGTGCCAGCAGCTCCGGGACAGGGGGTTTGGCCTACGAGCAGTACTTC.

This clone was found once. J is TRBJ1-1 and V is TRBV5-1; tentative D call: TRBD1 (5 bases). Germline CDR1 SGHRS, CDR2 YFSETQ. The CDR3 sequence is 13 residues long. V lost 4 bases, J lost 4 bases, and 11 bases lay in between. The CDR3 here is CASSLRGVTEAFF. The CDR3 DNA is TGCGCCAGCAGCCTGCGGGGGGTCACTGAAGCTTTCTTT.

The rearrangement links TRBV28 to TRBJ1-3; TRBD1 matches at 10 bases. Germline loops: CDR1 MDHEN, CDR2 SYDVKM. V was clipped by 2 bases and J by 7 bases; unmatched bases: 8. This CDR3 comprises 16 residues. The CDR3 nucleotides are TGTGCCAGCAGTTTAAGGGACAGGGGACAAAGGAACACCATATATTTT. Protein product: CASSLRDRGQRNTIYF.